This T cell receptor beta chain was documented in a study of shared clonotypes between healthy human individuals. Study results and caveats: Naive subsets usually exceeded memory subsets in estimated richness. Sorted-subset samples were not fully sequenced, rarefaction indicated. Naive CD4 clonotypes overlapped across a handful of donors at roughly 4.5%.

Using immunoSEQ multiplex PCR, the repertoire was profiled, and TCRdb retains in-frame clones only, with some absent. The table includes 650,000 to 700,000 clones, about 90% detected once. About this clone itself: Its antigen is currently unknown.

Germline-derived CDR1 and CDR2 are MNHEY and SMNVEV (reference sequence). With V trimmed by 5 bases and J by 1 base, 17 bases remained unmatched. This CDR3 is built from 19 residues. There were only Caucasian adults among the donors, and all lived in Nashville, Tennessee. The chain combines TRBV27 with TRBJ2-5; 9 bases agree with TRBD2. The TCR sequence derives from a man between 18 and 29 years old in good health. Some clones in this sample may be carry-over from other donors' samples. The sequenced sample consisted of memory CD8+ T cells from PBMCs. The sample's subset: CD45RO+ cells pooled with CCR7-negative TemRA cells. The CDR3 sequence is CASSPQKLILREGQETQYF. CDR3 in DNA: TGTGCCAGCAGTCCCCAAAAGTTAATTTTGCGGGAGGGCCAAGAGACCCAGTACTTC.